This entry lists 7 T cell receptor beta chains sequenced from one sample in a study of Tregs in tolerant kidney transplant recipients. Only in-frame clones appear in the TCRdb table, and some are missing; sequencing was by immunoSEQ multiplex PCR. The sample consists of about 120,000 clones, about 90% of them appearing once. What was sequenced was CD4+ T cells from blood. These receptors were taken from a human donor in good health.

V usage is TRBV5-4 and J usage is TRBJ2-1, with unresolved D. The CDR3 runs to 15 residues. Trimming removed 1 base from V and 0 bases from J, with 8 bases in between. Germline CDR1 is SGHNT and CDR2 is YYREEE (reference sequence). The DNA of the CDR3 is TGTGCCAGCAGCTTGCGGTGGAGCTCCTACAATGAGCAGTTCTTC. This encodes CASSLRWSSYNEQFF.

This chain connects TRBV7-8 to TRBJ2-7; D may be TRBD2 (5 bases). The V and J ends lost 1 base and 3 bases respectively, with 16 bases between them. The germline V gene encodes CDR1 SGHVS and CDR2 FQNEAQ. This CDR3 region has 16 residues. The CDR3 loop is CASSLGSGIPLYEQYF. In DNA, the CDR3 is TGTGCCAGCAGCTTAGGGTCCGGGATCCCCCTCTACGAGCAGTACTTC.

The chain is built from TRBV21-1 and TRBJ2-1; the DNA was not used to check the table's D call, TRBD2. TRBV21-1 is flagged as a pseudogene. This CDR3 has 22 amino acids. CDR3 sequence (DNA): TGTGCCAGCAGCAATATTCTGTCGGAGCGGGCGGGGGTGACCCAGTCCTACAATGAGCAGTTCTTC. Translation: CASSNILSERAGVTQSYNEQFF.

V usage is TRBV5-1 and J usage is TRBJ1-1; no clear D gene. Per the germline V gene, CDR1 is SGHRS and CDR2 is YFSETQ. V was cut by 1 base and J by 7 bases, with 11 bases left in between. The CDR3 runs 13 residues. Here the CDR3 DNA reads TGCGCCAGCAGCTTGCAAGGGCGAGGTGAAGCTTTCTTT. The encoded protein is CASSLQGRGEAFF.

CDR3 bases: TGCAGCGTAGTACCCAAACCGGGCCCAGGACACACCGGGGAGCTGTTTTTT. The encoded protein is CSVVPKPGPGHTGELFF. This chain joins TRBV29-1 and TRBJ2-2; D gene ambiguous. The CDR3 loop spans 17 amino acids. The germline gives CDR1 SQVTM, CDR2 ANQGSEA. V was trimmed by 6 bases and J by 3 bases, leaving 23 bases between them.

This chain joins TRBV5-1 and TRBJ2-7, with 9 bases that match TRBD2. Germline CDR1 is SGHRS and CDR2 is YFSETQ. The trim removed 0 bases at V and 2 bases at J, leaving 6 bases unmatched. The CDR3 is 16 amino acids. CDR3 loop: CASSLGGLASAYEQYF. The CDR3 nucleotides are TGCGCCAGCAGCTTGGGGGGACTAGCCTCCGCCTACGAGCAGTACTTC.

The chain is built from TRBV5-5 and TRBJ2-7; perhaps TRBD2 as D (5 bases). V was pared by 2 bases and J by 3 bases, with 6 bases between. Germline-derived CDR1 and CDR2 are SGHKS and YYEKEE (reference sequence). This CDR3 region has 12 residues. The CDR3 spells CASSFGVYEQYF. The CDR3 region has the DNA TGTGCCAGCAGCTTCGGGGTCTACGAGCAGTACTTC.